The 16 T cell receptor beta chains below come from one sample, sequenced in a study of shared clonotypes between healthy human individuals. Libraries were prepared by immunoSEQ multiplex PCR; TCRdb keeps only in-frame clonotypes and omits some of them. The sample holds approximately 1.5 million clones, approximately 98.5% seen once. Sequencing was done on a sample of naive CD4+ T cells sorted from blood. Specified subset: CD45RA+ positively selected. Receptor source: a man aged 30 to 45 in good health.

The V gene is TRBV10-1, the J gene TRBJ2-6; the match to TRBD1 covers 9 bases. CDR3 length equals 18 residues. The V and J ends lost 10 bases and 2 bases, in that order; junction bases with no gene match: 15. Per germline, CDR1 WNHNN and CDR2 SYGVQD (reference sequence). CDR3 bases: TGCGCCACCTCAAAGGCCGGGACAGGGAGTGCTGGGGCCAACGTCCTGACTTTC. Translating gives CATSKAGTGSAGANVLTF.

The chain is built from TRBV7-3 and TRBJ1-2; no definite D call. Trimming shortened V by 1 base and J by 4 bases, and 10 bases separated the two germline ends. The germline gives CDR1 SGHTA, CDR2 FQGTGA. The CDR3 is made up of 14 amino acids. The CDR3 nucleotides are TGTGCCAGCAGCTTAAATAGGGAGGGCTATGGCTACACCTTC. Translated: CASSLNREGYGYTF.

This clone appeared once. The genes are TRBV7-9 and TRBJ1-5; D is unresolved. The CDR3 covers 13 residues. Germline CDR1 and CDR2: SEHNR and FQNEAQ (reference sequence). Deletions cut 4 bases from V and 10 bases from J, with 14 bases between. CDR3 coding DNA: TGTGCCAGCAGCTCCTCCTTTTGGGTACCCCAGCATTTT. Translation gives CASSSSFWVPQHF.

V is TRBV10-3 and J is TRBJ2-1; 7 bases fit TRBD2. This CDR3 is built from 17 residues. The junction had 10 bases not matched to a gene; V was cut back by 2 bases and J by 3 bases. The V gene's germline CDR1 is ENHRY and CDR2 SYGVKD. The CDR3 loop reads CAISEPQSSGIYNEQFF. CDR3 bases: TGTGCCATCAGTGAGCCCCAATCTAGCGGTATCTACAATGAGCAGTTCTTC.

The rearrangement links TRBV5-4 to TRBJ2-3; no firm D call. V was shortened by 4 bases and J by 6 bases, with 12 bases between the two germline ends. CDR3 length: 13 residues. Germline V lookup: CDR1 SGHNT, CDR2 YYREEE (reference sequence). The CDR3 loop reads CASSRTVRDTQYF. The CDR3 DNA reads as TGTGCCAGCAGCAGGACCGTGAGGGATACGCAGTATTTT. Supplemented by reference TRBV5-4 and TRBJ2-3, the full variable domain reads ETGVTQSPTHLIKTRGQQVTLRCSSQSGHNTVSWYQQALGQGPQFIFQYYREEENGRGNFPPRFSGLQFPNYSSELNVNALELDDSALYLCASSRTVRDTQYFGPGTRLTVL.

This chain uses TRBV5-4 with TRBJ2-2, with 7 nucleotides matching TRBD1. Germline V gene sequence: CDR1 SGHNT, CDR2 YYREEE (reference sequence). The CDR3 is 18 amino acids. Trimming at V came to 2 bases and at J to 2 bases, leaving 12 bases not matched to a gene. The CDR3 loop is CASSLHLIQGRNTGELFF. Written as DNA, the CDR3 is TGTGCCAGCAGCTTACACCTAATACAGGGGAGAAACACCGGGGAGCTGTTTTTT.

The V gene is TRBV19, the J gene TRBJ2-1; perhaps TRBD2 as D (6 bases). The V end was cut by 6 bases, the J end by 6 bases, with 18 bases between. This CDR3 is built from 15 residues. CDR1 and CDR2 from the germline V gene are LNHDA and SQIVND (reference sequence). The CDR3 is CASRGGERAGNEQFF. The DNA for the CDR3 is TGTGCCAGTAGGGGCGGGGAGCGGGCGGGCAATGAGCAGTTCTTC.

The chain's CDR3 is CASSAGLAEETQYF. The CDR3 nucleotides read TGTGCCAGCAGCGCGGGACTAGCGGAAGAGACCCAGTACTTC. The chain carries TRBV9 and TRBJ2-5; 11 nucleotides agree with TRBD2. This CDR3 is built from 14 residues. Germline values: CDR1 SGDLS, CDR2 YYNGEE. Trimming removed 3 bases from V and 3 bases from J; junction bases left unmatched: 1.

CDR3 in amino acids: CASTLGGASYEQYF. In DNA, the CDR3 is TGTGCCAGCACCCTGGGGGGAGCTTCTTACGAGCAGTACTTC. The chain carries TRBV7-9 and TRBJ2-7; possibly TRBD2 for D (6 bases). Trimming took 7 bases from V and 4 from J, leaving 17 bases between them. The CDR3 extends over 14 amino acids. Germline-derived CDR1 and CDR2 are SEHNR and FQNEAQ (reference sequence).

J is TRBJ1-3 and V is TRBV5-1; D remains ambiguous. The CDR3 covers 15 residues. Germline lookup yields CDR1 SGHRS and CDR2 YFSETQ. Deletions cut 1 base from V and 0 bases from J, with 8 bases between. Here the CDR3 DNA reads TGCGCCAGCAGCTTGTGGGAGAGCTCTGGAAACACCATATATTTT. Protein product: CASSLWESSGNTIYF. Full variable domain (outside the CDR3, taken from reference TRBV5-1 and TRBJ1-3): KAGVTQTPRYLIKTRGQQVTLSCSPISGHRSVSWYQQTPGQGLQFLFEYFSETQRNKGNFPGRFSGRQFSNSRSEMNVSTLELGDSALYLCASSLWESSGNTIYFGEGSWLTVV.

The J gene is TRBJ2-5, the V gene TRBV19, with 8 bases that match TRBD2. This CDR3 has 16 residues. The junction had 10 bases not matched to a gene; V was cut back by 6 bases and J by 1 base. Germline CDR1 reads LNHDA; CDR2 reads SQIVND (reference sequence). The CDR3 bases are TGTGCCAGTAGCAGCGGGAGCGGAGGGGCCCAAGAGACCCAGTACTTC. It yields the protein CASSSGSGGAQETQYF.

The V and J genes are TRBV5-1 and TRBJ1-1; D remains unclear. The germline gives CDR1 SGHRS, CDR2 YFSETQ. V was pared by 4 bases and J by 3 bases, with 7 bases between. This CDR3 contains 12 residues. CDR3 in amino acids: CASSGEDTEAFF. The DNA of the CDR3 is TGCGCCAGCAGCGGTGAAGACACTGAAGCTTTCTTT.

This clone was recorded only once. The genes are TRBV5-1 and TRBJ2-5, with TRBD1 matching 7 bases. This CDR3 comprises 14 residues. V lost 1 base and J lost 5; bases outside the gene matches: 5. Per the germline V gene, CDR1 is SGHRS and CDR2 is YFSETQ. CDR3 DNA sequence: TGCGCCAGCAGCTTGACAGGGGATCGGGAGACCCAGTACTTC. Protein product: CASSLTGDRETQYF.

The V and J genes are TRBV2 and TRBJ2-5; 12 bases map to TRBD2. The CDR3 length is 15 residues. J gave up 1 base and V 6 bases, and 3 bases lay outside the gene matches. Per germline, CDR1 SNHLY and CDR2 FYNNEI. Written as DNA, the CDR3 is TGTGCCAGCAGAGAGACTAGCGGGAGCCAAGAGACCCAGTACTTC. This gives the protein CASRETSGSQETQYF.

On this clone: Other nucleotide sequences from this sample produce the same CDR3. This chain uses TRBV6-5 with TRBJ2-5; D is unclear. V was cut by 6 bases and J by 5 bases, with 7 bases left in between. Germline CDR1 reads MNHEY; CDR2 reads SVGAGI. There are 11 residues in the CDR3. The CDR3 loop is CASSQRETQYF. The CDR3 region has the DNA TGTGCCAGCAGCCAGAGGGAGACCCAGTACTTC.

The chain combines TRBV6-6 with TRBJ2-7; no firm D call. This CDR3 is built from 13 residues. Per germline, CDR1 MNHNY and CDR2 SVGAGI (reference sequence). Trimming removed 6 bases at V and 7 bases at J, with 16 bases between. In nucleotides, the CDR3 is TGTGCCAGCAGCCGCCTGGAAGGTGGGGAGCAGTACTTC. It encodes CASSRLEGGEQYF.